This T cell receptor beta chain stems from a study of CD8 T cells in ankylosing spondylitis. The V gene's germline CDR1 is LGHDT and CDR2 YNNKEL (reference sequence). Deletions cut 2 bases from V and 2 bases from J, with 13 bases between. The CDR3 totals 16 residues. In TCRdb, the 5' RACE reads were re-called with MiXCR into one record per CDR3 protein. The sample lists about 96,000 distinct CDR3 sequences; around 9.4% were seen once. Findings of the study overall: Seemingly distinctive of ankylosing spondylitis blood was a TCR beta motif formed by eight highly homologous variants.

This clonotype was seen ten or more times. The antigen is undetermined. The chain has TRBV3-1 and TRBJ1-5; D not resolved. The sequence was collected from a male donor with ankylosing spondylitis or in good health (not recorded which). Sequenced material: blood, either unsorted or a sorted T cell fraction (not recorded which). CDR3 sequence (DNA): TGTGCCAGCAGCCAATTTTCGGGGAAGGGCAATCAGCCCCAGCATTTT. As protein: CASSQFSGKGNQPQHF.